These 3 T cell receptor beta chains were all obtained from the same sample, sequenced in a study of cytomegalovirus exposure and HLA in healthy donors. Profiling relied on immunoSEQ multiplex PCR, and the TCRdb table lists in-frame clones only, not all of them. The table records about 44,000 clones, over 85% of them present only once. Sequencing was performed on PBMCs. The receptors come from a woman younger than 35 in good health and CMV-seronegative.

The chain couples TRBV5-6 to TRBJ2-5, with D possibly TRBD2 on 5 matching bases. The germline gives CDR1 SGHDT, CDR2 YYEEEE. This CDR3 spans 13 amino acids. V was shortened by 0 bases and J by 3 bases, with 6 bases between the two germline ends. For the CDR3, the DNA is TGTGCCAGCAGCTTGGGGGGAGAAGAGACCCAGTACTTC. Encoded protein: CASSLGGEETQYF.

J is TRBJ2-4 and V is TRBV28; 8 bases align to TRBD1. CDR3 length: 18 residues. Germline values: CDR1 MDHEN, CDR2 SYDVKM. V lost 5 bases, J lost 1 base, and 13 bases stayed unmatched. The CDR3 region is CASSPPDRGVIAKNIQYF. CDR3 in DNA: TGTGCCAGCAGTCCCCCCGACAGGGGCGTTATTGCCAAAAACATTCAGTACTTC.

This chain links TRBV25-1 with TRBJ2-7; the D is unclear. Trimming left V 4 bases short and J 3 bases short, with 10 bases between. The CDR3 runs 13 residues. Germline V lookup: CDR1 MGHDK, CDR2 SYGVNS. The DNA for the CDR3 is TGTGCCAGCAGTGGGCAGGCTCGCTACGAGCAGTACTTC. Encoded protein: CASSGQARYEQYF.